This passage covers 28 T cell receptor beta chains from one sample sequenced in a study of cytomegalovirus exposure and HLA in healthy donors. Use of 60 Vbeta and 13 Jbeta primers characterized the PCR. Some clones are missing from TCRdb's copy, which holds only in-frame ones; the method was immunoSEQ multiplex PCR. The sample has about 120,000 clones; less than 90% are singletons. The sequenced sample was PBMCs. These receptors all stem from a man aged 50-60 years in good health and CMV-seronegative.

The chain recombines TRBV7-3 with TRBJ2-1, with 7 positions matching TRBD2. The CDR3 is 16 amino acids. Per the germline V gene, CDR1 is SGHTA and CDR2 is FQGTGA. V was pared by 0 bases and J by 7 bases, with 9 bases of the junction left unmatched. The CDR3 region is CASSLTGAGTGNEQFF. For the CDR3, the DNA is TGTGCCAGCAGCTTAACCGGAGCGGGAACGGGGAATGAGCAGTTCTTC.

CDR3 nucleotides: TGTGCCAGCAGGAACAGGGGTAGCTATGGCTACACCTTC. This translates into CASRNRGSYGYTF. The chain carries TRBV27 and TRBJ1-2; 7 bases agree with TRBD1. The CDR3 is made up of 13 amino acids. CDR1 and CDR2 from the germline V gene are MNHEY and SMNVEV (reference sequence). The V and J ends lost 6 bases and 4 bases, in that order; junction bases with no gene match: 5.

The chain combines TRBV7-6 with TRBJ1-2; tentatively, D is TRBD1 (5 bases). From germline, CDR1 is SGHVS and CDR2 FNYEAQ. This CDR3 comprises 16 residues. The germline V and J ends were trimmed by 4 bases and 5 bases, with 20 bases remaining between them. The CDR3 here is CASSSPAGEDEYGYTF. The CDR3 DNA reads as TGTGCCAGCAGCTCCCCTGCGGGGGAGGATGAGTATGGCTACACCTTC.

The chain uses TRBV4-1 and TRBJ1-2; a weak D match, TRBD1 (6 bases). Trimming removed 1 base from V and 3 bases from J, with 12 bases in between. The germline V gene encodes CDR1 MGHRA and CDR2 YSYEKL. The CDR3 is 15 amino acids. The CDR3 loop is CASSQGLGQYYGYTF. CDR3 sequence (DNA): TGCGCCAGCAGCCAAGGGTTAGGACAGTACTATGGCTACACCTTC.

The CDR3 coding sequence is TGCGCCAGCAGCCAAGACCCCATCTCCTACGAGCAGTACTTC. Its translation: CASSQDPISYEQYF. V gene TRBV4-3 combines with J gene TRBJ2-7; D unclear. V was trimmed by 0 bases and J by 0 bases, leaving 6 bases between them. Germline V gene sequence: CDR1 LGHNA, CDR2 YSLEER. This CDR3 has 14 residues.

The rearrangement uses TRBV7-6 and TRBJ2-7, with unresolved D. Germline CDR1 is SGHVS and CDR2 is FNYEAQ. Trimming stripped 2 bases from V and 2 bases from J, with 7 bases between. The CDR3 runs to 13 residues. DNA for the CDR3: TGTGCCAGCAGCTTATTACTTACCTACGAGCAGTACTTC. Amino acids: CASSLLLTYEQYF.

The V call is TRBV5-6, the J call TRBJ1-2; tentative D call: TRBD1 (5 bases). The CDR3 spans 13 residues. Germline V gene data show CDR1 as SGHDT and CDR2 as YYEEEE. The V end lost 1 base, the J end lost 10 bases, and 14 bases lay between the germline ends. CDR3 coding DNA: TGTGCCAGCAGCTTGACGGGGGTGGGTTCCTACACCTTC. Protein sequence: CASSLTGVGSYTF.

Here the CDR3 reads CASSADRGDTEAFF. CDR3 DNA: TGTGCCAGCAGCGCCGACAGGGGCGACACTGAAGCTTTCTTT. This sequence joins TRBV9 and TRBJ1-1; TRBD1 matches at 8 bases. This CDR3 spans 14 amino acids. The ends lost 3 bases at V and 3 bases at J; junction bases unmatched: 4. Germline lookup yields CDR1 SGDLS and CDR2 YYNGEE. The full variable domain, in which reference TRBV9 and TRBJ1-1 provide the parts outside the CDR3, is DSGVTQTPKHLITATGQRVTLRCSPRSGDLSVYWYQQSLDQGLQFLIQYYNGEERAKGNILERFSAQQFPDLHSELNLSSLELGDSALYFCASSADRGDTEAFFGQGTRLTVV.

V is TRBV5-1 and J is TRBJ2-5, with D maybe TRBD2 (6 bases). Germline CDR1 is SGHRS and CDR2 is YFSETQ. CDR3 length: 15 amino acids. V was clipped by 1 base and J by 7 bases, with 17 bases between them. CDR3 loop: CASSLKAGPEGTQYF. CDR3 DNA: TGCGCCAGCAGCTTGAAAGCGGGCCCGGAGGGGACCCAGTACTTC.

The gene calls are TRBV28 and TRBJ1-5; 10 bases match TRBD1. Germline-derived CDR1 and CDR2 are MDHEN and SYDVKM. This CDR3 spans 15 amino acids. V lost 7 bases, J lost 6 bases, and 9 bases stayed unmatched. CDR3 DNA sequence: TGTGCCAGCACAATGACAGGGGGCGCGGGTCAGCCCCAGCATTTT. Protein product: CASTMTGGAGQPQHF.

CDR3 protein: CASSSAERAYEQYF. In nucleotides, the CDR3 is TGTGCCAGCAGTTCCGCGGAAAGAGCCTACGAGCAGTACTTC. The chain combines TRBV2 with TRBJ2-7; D unclear. Germline values: CDR1 SNHLY, CDR2 FYNNEI. The CDR3 spans 14 residues. Between the trimmed V and J ends, which lost 5 bases and 2 bases, there was a span of 13 bases. The full variable domain, with the rest looked up from reference TRBV2 and TRBJ2-7, is EPEVTQTPSHQVTQMGQEVILRCVPISNHLYFYWYRQILGQKVEFLVSFYNNEISEKSEIFDDQFSVERPDGSNFTLKIRSTKLEDSAMYFCASSSAERAYEQYFGPGTRLTVT.

This chain uses TRBV10-1 with TRBJ2-7, with TRBD2 as a possible D gene (6 bases). Trimming took off 7 bases at V and 6 bases at J, with 22 bases between the two ends. This CDR3 is built from 15 residues. CDR1 and CDR2 from the germline V gene are WNHNN and SYGVQD (reference sequence). In nucleotides, the CDR3 is TGCGCCAGCACTCTGATAGGGACTGCGATCTGCGAGCAGTACTTC. Its translation: CASTLIGTAICEQYF.

The chain uses TRBV18 and TRBJ2-7; possibly TRBD1 for D (8 bases). V lost 0 bases, J lost 2 bases, and 14 bases lay in between. Germline V gives CDR1 KGHSH, CDR2 LQKENI. The CDR3 runs to 16 residues. CDR3 nucleotides: TGTGCCAGCTCACCACCGACAGGGGAGGGGACCTACGAGCAGTACTTC. Its translation is CASSPPTGEGTYEQYF.

The chain couples TRBV6-5 to TRBJ1-5; possible D gene TRBD1, 6 bases. The CDR3 length is 15 residues. CDR1 and CDR2 (germline): MNHEY, SVGAGI. Deletions cut 6 bases from V and 5 bases from J, with 17 bases between. The CDR3 sequence: CASSPRTAAHQPQHF. For the CDR3, the DNA is TGTGCCAGCAGCCCACGGACAGCGGCCCATCAGCCCCAGCATTTT.

CDR3 residues: CASSPSGRATGELFF. CDR3 DNA sequence: TGTGCCAGCAGCCCTAGCGGGAGGGCCACCGGGGAGCTGTTTTTT. The rearrangement links TRBV9 to TRBJ2-2, with 12 bases that match TRBD2. V shed 4 bases, J shed 4 bases, and the junction held 2 bases outside the gene matches. There are 15 residues in the CDR3. Per germline, CDR1 SGDLS and CDR2 YYNGEE.

This chain joins TRBV7-9 and TRBJ2-2, with 8 nucleotides matching TRBD2. The CDR3 runs to 17 residues. V dropped 4 bases and J dropped 2; count of bases not matched to a gene: 9. Germline V CDR1 and CDR2: SEHNR, FQNEAQ (reference sequence). The DNA for the CDR3 is TGTGCCAGCAGCTCCTTCGGGAGGGGCAAAAACACCGGGGAGCTGTTTTTT. This codes for CASSSFGRGKNTGELFF.

The J gene is TRBJ1-1, the V gene TRBV6-5, with a possible D match to TRBD1 (5 bases). The CDR3 is 16 amino acids. V was trimmed by 2 bases and J by 4 bases, leaving 17 bases between them. Per the germline V gene, CDR1 is MNHEY and CDR2 is SVGAGI. Here the CDR3 reads CASSYGGSLQGTEAFF. CDR3 bases: TGTGCCAGCAGTTACGGTGGGTCCCTTCAGGGCACTGAAGCTTTCTTT.

The sample holds a few counts of this clone. The CDR3 protein is CASSTQFNSEKLFF. CDR3 in DNA: TGTGCCAGCAGCACACAGTTCAATAGTGAAAAACTGTTTTTT. The chain recombines TRBV11-2 with TRBJ1-4, with D uncertain. The germline CDR1 and CDR2 sequences are SGHAT and FQNNGV. Trimming shortened V by 5 bases and J by 7 bases, and 14 bases separated the two germline ends. This CDR3 spans 14 amino acids. Looking up the rest from reference TRBV11-2 and TRBJ1-4 gives the full variable domain: EAGVAQSPRYKIIEKRQSVAFWCNPISGHATLYWYQQILGQGPKLLIQFQNNGVVDDSQLPKDRFSAERLKGVDSTLKIQPAKLEDSAVYLCASSTQFNSEKLFFGSGTQLSVL.

V gene TRBV6-7 combines with J gene TRBJ2-7, with D possibly TRBD1 on 6 matching bases. TRBV6-7 is known as an ORF, though its function is uncertain. Trimming left V 7 bases short and J 0 bases short, with 19 bases between. The CDR3 runs 16 residues. DNA for the CDR3: TGTGCCAGCAACAGGCCGGACAGCAACTTCTCCTACGAGCAGTACTTC. It specifies CASNRPDSNFSYEQYF.

This chain links TRBV7-8 with TRBJ2-3, with TRBD2 matching 12 bases. The ends lost 1 base at V and 7 bases at J; junction bases unmatched: 9. This CDR3 contains 17 residues. Germline CDR1 reads SGHVS; CDR2 reads FQNEAQ. For the CDR3, the DNA is TGTGCCAGCAGCTTAGGGAACCTAGCGGGAGGGTCTTATACGCAGTATTTT. Residues: CASSLGNLAGGSYTQYF.

This chain uses TRBV9 with TRBJ2-2; no clear D. This CDR3 has 15 residues. Germline CDR1 is SGDLS and CDR2 is YYNGEE. Trimming left V 4 bases short and J 1 base short, with 11 bases between. The CDR3 spells CASSRQTGNTGELFF. The CDR3 DNA follows: TGTGCCAGCAGCAGGCAAACGGGGAACACCGGGGAGCTGTTTTTT. The whole variable domain, filled in from reference TRBV9 and TRBJ2-2, reads DSGVTQTPKHLITATGQRVTLRCSPRSGDLSVYWYQQSLDQGLQFLIQYYNGEERAKGNILERFSAQQFPDLHSELNLSSLELGDSALYFCASSRQTGNTGELFFGEGSRLTVL.

The chain recombines TRBV28 with TRBJ2-5; maybe TRBD2 (5 bases). V was shortened by 8 bases and J by 5 bases, with 12 bases between the two germline ends. The germline CDR1 and CDR2 sequences are MDHEN and SYDVKM. The CDR3 has 12 residues. CDR3 nucleotide sequence: TGTGCCAGCCACGGGGTTTTGGAGACCCAGTACTTC. Its translation: CASHGVLETQYF.

The chain employs TRBV7-8 and TRBJ2-1; 8 bases fit TRBD2. The V and J ends lost 5 bases and 6 bases, in that order; junction bases with no gene match: 6. This CDR3 is 14 amino acids long. CDR1 SGHVS and CDR2 FQNEAQ come from the germline V gene. For the CDR3, the DNA is TGTGCCAGCAGCGAGGGACTAGTTGGCAATGAGCAGTTCTTC. Protein product: CASSEGLVGNEQFF. The full variable domain, rest sourced from reference TRBV7-8 and TRBJ2-1, is GAGVSQSPRYKVAKRGQDVALRCDPISGHVSLFWYQQALGQGPEFLTYFQNEAQLDKSGLPSDRFFAERPEGSVSTLKIQRTQQEDSAVYLCASSEGLVGNEQFFGPGTRLTVL.

J is TRBJ2-1 and V is TRBV27; 8 nucleotides align to TRBD2. Germline CDR1 MNHEY, CDR2 SMNVEV (reference sequence). The CDR3 covers 15 residues. Germline trimming cut 2 bases from V and 4 bases from J; bases unmatched to any gene: 4. CDR3 in amino acids: CASSLELAEYNEQFF. The CDR3 DNA follows: TGTGCCAGCAGTTTAGAACTAGCGGAATACAATGAGCAGTTCTTC.

The chain uses TRBV29-1 and TRBJ1-1; D is unresolved. Trimming pared 7 bases from V and 4 bases from J, leaving 16 bases between. This CDR3 is built from 13 residues. CDR1 SQVTM and CDR2 ANQGSEA come from the germline V gene. The CDR3 bases are TGCAGCGAAAGTGAGGGCGCCGGCACTGAAGCTTTCTTT. The encoded protein is CSESEGAGTEAFF. Variable domain in full (rest from reference TRBV29-1 and TRBJ1-1): SAVISQKPSRDICQRGTSLTIQCQVDSQVTMMFWYRQQPGQSLTLIATANQGSEATYESGFVIDKFPISRPNLTFSTLTVSNMSPEDSSIYLCSESEGAGTEAFFGQGTRLTVV.

The chain links TRBV6-5 to TRBJ2-7, with 7 bases matching TRBD2. Trimming took 6 bases from V and 5 from J; bases not matched to a gene: 10. The CDR3 runs to 14 residues. Germline CDR1 is MNHEY and CDR2 is SVGAGI. CDR3 in amino acids: CASSRAGVKDEQYF. DNA for the CDR3: TGTGCCAGCAGCCGGGCGGGGGTTAAGGACGAGCAGTACTTC.

Written as DNA, the CDR3 is TGTGCCAGCAGCTTATCGGGACTAGCGGCATACAATGAGCAGTTCTTC. Residues: CASSLSGLAAYNEQFF. The chain combines TRBV11-2 with TRBJ2-1, with 11 bases aligning to TRBD2. The junction had 4 bases not matched to a gene; V was cut back by 2 bases and J by 4 bases. The CDR3 length is 16 residues. Germline values: CDR1 SGHAT, CDR2 FQNNGV.

V usage is TRBV5-1 and J usage is TRBJ2-2, with D maybe TRBD1 (6 bases). Germline V CDR1 and CDR2: SGHRS, YFSETQ. The CDR3 has 15 residues. Trimming stripped 2 bases from V and 5 bases from J, with 13 bases between. The CDR3 nucleotides read TGCGCCAGCAGCTTACAGGGAGTTGGAACCGGGGAGCTGTTTTTT. Translated, it gives CASSLQGVGTGELFF.